This T cell receptor beta chain stems from a study of T cell changes during pregnancy in multiple sclerosis. Assay used: immunoSEQ multiplex PCR; TCRdb lists only in-frame clones, some missing. In the table there are just under 80,000 clones, just over 90% of which are singletons. This clone was found once. The V end lost 2 bases, the J end lost 0 bases, and 8 bases lay between the germline ends. CDR1 LNHDA and CDR2 SQIVND come from the germline V gene (reference sequence). The CDR3 has 14 residues. The material was peripheral blood, obtained in the second trimester of pregnancy. The receptor comes from a female donor in good health, enrolled as a control in a pregnancy study. The chain combines TRBV19 with TRBJ2-7; no clear D gene. The chain's CDR3 is CASSISRSSYEQYF. In nucleotides, the CDR3 is TGTGCCAGTAGTATATCCAGGTCCTCCTACGAGCAGTACTTC.